Each of the 20 T cell receptor beta chains below was sequenced from the same sample in a study of T cells in Graves' hyperthyroidism and ophthalmopathy. The source material, RNA transcripts, was used to amplify TCR beta CDR3 regions. When the TCR CDR3 underwent first-round RT-PCR, the HTBI primer set was used. In TCRdb, the multiplex PCR reads were re-called with MiXCR into one record per CDR3 protein. The profile covers 490,000 or so distinct CDR3 sequences, with 22% appearing a single time and less than 65% taken by the ten largest. The sample consisted of blood. These receptors all stem from a woman aged 70-85 years with Graves' ophthalmopathy.

In the case of this clonotype: It may be a read error: a sequence one base away is much more abundant. The V and J genes are TRBV28 and TRBJ1-2; 7 nucleotides match TRBD1. The V and J ends lost 4 bases and 5 bases, in that order; junction bases with no gene match: 4. Germline V gene lookup returns CDR1 MDHEN and CDR2 SYDVKM. The length of the CDR3 is 13 residues. The CDR3 sequence: CASSWDSQYGYTF. DNA for the CDR3: TGTGCCAGCAGTTGGGACAGCCAGTATGGCTACACCTTC.

The chain combines TRBV7-8 with TRBJ1-6; possible D gene TRBD1, 6 bases. Per the germline V gene, CDR1 is SGHVS and CDR2 is FQNEAQ. CDR3 size: 15 residues. Trimming took off 3 bases at V and 7 bases at J, with 13 bases between the two ends. The CDR3 DNA reads as TGTGCCAGCAGCTTTCCACCGGGACAAAATTCACCCCTCCACTTT. It encodes CASSFPPGQNSPLHF.

This clonotype was observed many times. The V and J genes are TRBV6-2 or TRBV6-3 and TRBJ2-1; D ambiguous. V was shortened by 2 bases and J by 7 bases, with 12 bases between the two germline ends. CDR1 and CDR2 (germline): MNHEY, SVGEGT. This CDR3 is 14 amino acids long. In DNA form, the CDR3 reads TGTGCCAGCAGTTACGGAGTCCCCGAGAATGAGCAGTTCTTC. Protein: CASSYGVPENEQFF.

The V and J genes are TRBV5-1 and TRBJ1-1; perhaps TRBD1 as D (5 bases). Germline V gene data show CDR1 as SGHRS and CDR2 as YFSETQ. This CDR3 has 14 amino acids. The V end lost 0 bases, the J end lost 4 bases, and 10 bases lay between the germline ends. This CDR3 is CASSLVGDGTEAFF. The CDR3, as DNA: TGCGCCAGCAGCTTGGTAGGGGACGGCACTGAAGCTTTCTTT.

Worth noting for this clonotype: A much bigger clone sits one base away, suggesting this may be a read error. It is likely a read error, because the conserved phenylalanine at the end of the CDR3 is missing. The rearrangement links TRBV7-8 to TRBJ1-1; possibly TRBD1 for D (5 bases). Germline V lookup: CDR1 SGHVS, CDR2 FQNEAQ. CDR3 length: 14 amino acids. Trimming shortened V by 2 bases and J by 1 base, and 8 bases separated the two germline ends. CDR3 amino acids: CASSLYGGNTEAFL. DNA of the CDR3: TGTGCCAGCAGCTTATATGGGGGGAACACTGAAGCTTTCCTT.

As to this clonotype: A single base separates this from a much larger clone, so it may be a read error. V and J are TRBV2 and TRBJ2-2; TRBD1 matches 7 bases. V lost 5 bases to trimming and J lost 1 base; unmatched junction nucleotides: 4. CDR1 is SNHLY, CDR2 FYNNEI, per germline. The CDR3 runs to 15 residues. CDR3 sequence (DNA): TGTGCCAGCAGTCTCTGGACAGGGAACACCGGGGAGCTGTTTTTT. Its translation: CASSLWTGNTGELFF.

In this sample, this clonotype turned up many times. V gene TRBV6-1 combines with J gene TRBJ2-2, with 8 bases matching TRBD2. The V segment lost 5 bases and the J segment 7 bases; nucleotides outside the gene matches: 9. CDR1 MNHNS and CDR2 SASEGT come from the germline V gene. This CDR3 comprises 15 residues. CDR3 sequence: CASSPAGVGNGELFF. The CDR3 region has the DNA TGTGCCAGCAGTCCAGCGGGAGTGGGAAACGGGGAGCTGTTTTTT.

With regard to this clonotype: This clone may be a read error of a much larger clone one base away. This chain connects TRBV30 to TRBJ1-2; possibly TRBD1 for D (5 bases). V shed 3 bases and J shed 7 bases, with 15 bases lying between them. The CDR3 loop spans 13 amino acids. From germline, CDR1 is GTSNPN and CDR2 SVGIG (reference sequence). The CDR3 region is CAWRAGGGSGYTF. The CDR3 bases are TGTGCCTGGAGGGCTGGGGGAGGCTCTGGCTACACCTTC.

This rearrangement joins TRBV3-1 to TRBJ2-5; perhaps TRBD1 as D (7 bases). V dropped 1 base and J dropped 7 bases, with 10 bases sitting between them. The CDR3 loop spans 13 amino acids. The V gene's germline CDR1 is LGHDT and CDR2 YNNKEL (reference sequence). CDR3 region: CASSQVQGGTQYF. CDR3 bases: TGTGCCAGCAGCCAAGTTCAGGGGGGGACCCAGTACTTC.

This clonotype came up many times. The chain is built from TRBV20-1 and TRBJ1-1; D is perhaps TRBD1 (5 bases). V was trimmed by 6 bases and J by 1 base, leaving 18 bases between them. CDR3 length equals 15 residues. CDR1 and CDR2 from the germline V gene are DFQATT and SNEGSKA (reference sequence). The CDR3 is CSARPLRDGNTEAFF. CDR3 bases: TGCAGTGCCCGGCCGTTGAGGGACGGGAACACTGAAGCTTTCTTT.

The chain recombines TRBV6-1 with TRBJ2-5; tentative D call: TRBD1 (7 bases). This CDR3 contains 14 residues. Germline CDR1 reads MNHNS; CDR2 reads SASEGT. V lost 6 bases and J lost 3, with 14 bases in between. The DNA of the CDR3 is TGTGCCAGCAGACGGGGGACAGCGGAAGAGACCCAGTACTTC. Its protein product is CASRRGTAEETQYF.

This clonotype occurred many times. The chain employs TRBV28 and TRBJ2-7; D gene uncertain. Trimming took 5 bases from V and 2 from J, leaving 13 bases between them. Germline CDR1 is MDHEN and CDR2 is SYDVKM. The CDR3 runs 14 residues. DNA for the CDR3: TGTGCCAGCAGTCCGATAAGTGGGGCCTACGAGCAGTACTTC. It specifies CASSPISGAYEQYF. Looking up the rest from reference TRBV28 and TRBJ2-7 gives the full variable domain: DVKVTQSSRYLVKRTGEKVFLECVQDMDHENMFWYRQDPGLGLRLIYFSYDVKMKEKGDIPEGYSVSREKKERFSLILESASTNQTSMYLCASSPISGAYEQYFGPGTRLTVT.

A few counts support this clonotype. The chain has TRBV6-1 and TRBJ1-5; D perhaps matches TRBD1 (6 bases). V shed 5 bases and J shed 0 bases, with 11 bases lying between them. This CDR3 contains 15 residues. CDR1 and CDR2 (germline): MNHNS, SASEGT. DNA for the CDR3: TGTGCCAGCAGTTCCGGGACAAATAGCAATCAGCCCCAGCATTTT. Translated: CASSSGTNSNQPQHF.

This clonotype was seen more than once but under ten times. V and J are TRBV11-2 and TRBJ1-2; D may be TRBD1 (5 bases). The CDR3 loop spans 14 amino acids. V was shortened by 4 bases and J by 10 bases, with 19 bases between the two germline ends. Per germline, CDR1 SGHAT and CDR2 FQNNGV. CDR3: CASSSWTSGRDYTF. CDR3 nucleotide sequence: TGTGCCAGCAGCTCTTGGACATCAGGCAGGGACTACACCTTC. Full variable domain (remainder filled in from reference TRBV11-2 and TRBJ1-2): EAGVAQSPRYKIIEKRQSVAFWCNPISGHATLYWYQQILGQGPKLLIQFQNNGVVDDSQLPKDRFSAERLKGVDSTLKIQPAKLEDSAVYLCASSSWTSGRDYTFGSGTRLTVV.

This clonotype appeared a few times. The chain links TRBV24-1 to TRBJ2-1; D unclear. Germline CDR1 and CDR2: KGHDR and SFDVKD. Trimming stripped 3 bases from V and 0 bases from J, with 11 bases between. The CDR3 extends over 16 amino acids. The CDR3 sequence: CATSDASSSSYNEQFF. Here the CDR3 DNA reads TGTGCCACCAGTGATGCCTCCTCTAGCTCCTACAATGAGCAGTTCTTC.

This clonotype was counted between two and nine times. J is TRBJ2-2 and V is TRBV7-8, with 9 positions matching TRBD2. There are 17 residues in the CDR3. Germline V gene data show CDR1 as SGHVS and CDR2 as FQNEAQ. V shed 3 bases and J 2 bases; nucleotides not matched to a gene: 7. CDR3 region: CASSLFVLAGNTGELFF. As DNA, the CDR3 is TGTGCCAGCAGCTTGTTTGTTCTAGCGGGAAACACCGGGGAGCTGTTTTTT.

This clonotype was recorded many times. V gene TRBV2 combines with J gene TRBJ2-7; no clear D. Germline CDR1 is SNHLY and CDR2 is FYNNEI. V was cut by 1 base and J by 1 base, with 8 bases left in between. The CDR3 is made up of 14 amino acids. The CDR3 DNA follows: TGTGCCAGCAGTGAAGGGGCCCGGTCCTACGAGCAGTACTTC. Protein sequence: CASSEGARSYEQYF.

This clonotype was picked up a small number of times. V and J are TRBV3-1 and TRBJ2-2; D unresolved. Trimming removed 2 bases from V and 7 bases from J, with 8 bases in between. Germline V gene sequence: CDR1 LGHDT, CDR2 YNNKEL (reference sequence). This CDR3 contains 13 residues. CDR3 sequence (DNA): TGTGCCAGCAGCCAATCCCTTAGCGGGGAGCTGTTTTTT. Translated, it gives CASSQSLSGELFF.

V and J are TRBV6-5 and TRBJ2-2; 13 bases match TRBD2. The V and J ends lost 2 bases and 2 bases, in that order; junction bases with no gene match: 5. The CDR3 contains 18 residues. The germline CDR1 and CDR2 sequences are MNHEY and SVGAGI. The CDR3 reads CASSYHSGLAGNTGELFF. The CDR3 DNA reads as TGTGCCAGCAGTTACCACTCGGGACTAGCGGGAAACACCGGGGAGCTGTTTTTT.

This chain connects TRBV20-1 to TRBJ1-1; D gene ambiguous. CDR1 DFQATT and CDR2 SNEGSKA come from the germline V gene (reference sequence). The CDR3 loop spans 12 amino acids. Trimming took off 3 bases at V and 2 bases at J, with 7 bases between the two ends. CDR3 loop: CSASYHNTEAFF. CDR3 nucleotide sequence: TGCAGTGCTAGTTACCATAACACTGAAGCTTTCTTT.